The source of this T cell receptor (beta chain) is a study of blood T cell repertoires in COVID-19. Resolution of symptoms, clearance, or two negative PCRs was present in recovered Cohort 3 donors. Method: immunoSEQ multiplex PCR; TCRdb's copy keeps in-frame clones and lacks some. The sample lists hundreds of thousands of clones, about 83% occurring once. The J segment lost 4 bases and the V segment lost 7 bases, leaving 13 bases of the junction unmatched. Per germline, CDR1 PRHDT and CDR2 FYEKMQ (reference sequence). The CDR3 has 16 amino acids. The chain joins TRBV13 to TRBJ2-1, with 7 positions matching TRBD2. Specimen: PBMCs or T cells enriched from blood (not recorded which). The origin of this receptor is a woman aged 45-65 years who had recovered from COVID-19. The CDR3 loop is CASTNGEGSAYNEQFF. CDR3 bases: TGTGCCAGCACCAACGGGGAGGGCTCTGCTTACAATGAGCAGTTCTTC.